This T cell receptor beta chain is from a study of CD8+ T cells in alopecia areata (dated by TCRdb to 2016 to 2018). With respect to the entire study: Treated patients were enrolled in an open-label pilot trial of oral tofacitinib at 5 to 10 mg twice daily for moderate-to-severe alopecia areata. Scalp tissue and sorted CD4+ and CD8+ peripheral blood T cells from patchy and totalis/universalis alopecia areata patients and from healthy controls were covered by human TCRbeta sequencing. RNA was extracted with the PAXgene miRNA kit for fixed scalp, the miRNeasy kit for PBMCs, and the RNeasy kit for mouse skin. Tofacitinib was given for 6 to 18 months, followed by 6 months of follow-up off drug to assess delayed response and recurrence. Scalp clonality was compared among normal scalp (n=4), patchy alopecia areata scalp (n=8), and alopecia totalis/universalis scalp (n=8). TCRbeta CDR3 regions were amplified by immunoSEQ multiplex PCR with 35 Vbeta forward and 13 Jbeta reverse primers. In both human patients and the C3H/HeJ mouse model, the study applied high-throughput TCRbeta sequencing to look at T cell clonal expansion in alopecia areata. Biopsies were taken from tofacitinib-treated patients at baseline and again at 4 and 24 weeks into treatment, and several of those patients also had a later scalp biopsy.

Library creation used the immunoSEQ multiplex PCR assay. For TCR sequencing, RNA was extracted from every sample and reverse transcribed into cDNA to serve as template. SuperScript III was used to make first-strand cDNA, primed with a 2:1 mix of oligo-dT and random hexamers. A synthetic immune receptor repertoire was used to gauge amplification bias, and whatever bias remained was removed computationally. The authors processed their data as follows. Raw reads were preprocessed to remove errors, and CDR3 was defined according to IMGT conventions as the region from the conserved cysteine to phenylalanine. To get clonality, Shannon entropy was normalized by log2 of the number of productive unique TCRs and the result was subtracted from 1. Whether each scalp clone was CD4 or CD8 was inferred by checking scalp TCRbeta sequences against the CD4 and CD8 repertoires from sorted blood. Entries here come from immuneACCESS through TCRdb and include only in-frame sequences with V and J called. Some clones fail to appear in such tables; in the studies checked, an unresolved V gene covers under half of the shortfall, and the cause of the remainder is unknown. V, J and clone size derive from that table, while D and trimming were established from the DNA sequence. In this sample the table shows 250,000 or so clones, approximately 61% of which occur a single time. The ten most abundant clones make up more than 0.95% of the sample.

Per the publication, the time point label means: baseline before oral tofacitinib. Lesional scalp punch biopsies and peripheral blood were obtained from alopecia areata patients. PBMCs were isolated by density centrifugation and stained for CD3, CD4 and CD8, after which CD4+ and CD8+ T cells were sorted on a FACSAria. The germline V gene (reference sequence) yields GTSNPN for CDR1 and SVGIG for CDR2. The cysteine opens and the phenylalanine closes a CDR3 of 11 amino acids. The kept DNA is CDR3 alone, 33 bases in frame from the first base. V sheds 7 bases and J sheds 2 bases, leaving 8 bases between their ends. Points on this clone: Its recognized antigen is unknown. Per-nucleotide qualities are absent, and no much larger clonotype sits a single base away.

Study-level results and caveats: Compared with normal scalp, lesional scalp, particularly in alopecia totalis/universalis, had higher clonality and more expanded CD8+ clones, which suggests antigenic drive. Shared TCR sequences between patients were less evident than in mice, which may be partly attributable to HLA diversity in the patient population. Unlike mouse skin, where gammadelta T cells dominate, normal human skin contains resident alphabeta T cells that get sequenced too, which complicates analysis of the scalp TCR repertoire.

Material: CD4+ T cells sorted from blood, obtained at week 0. This sequence was found in a human donor with alopecia areata. The rearranged chain carries TRBV30 and TRBJ1-2; a confident D gene designation cannot be given. The CDR3 loop reads CALKSNYGYTF. The nucleotides are TGTGCCTTAAAGAGCAACTATGGCTACACCTTC.